This is a list of T cell receptor beta chains from one sample in a study of cytomegalovirus exposure and HLA in healthy donors. Sequenced by immunoSEQ multiplex PCR; TCRdb stores in-frame clones only, minus some. This sample has approximately 200,000 clones; around 82% occur once, and the top ten carry 0.26%. Sequencing was performed on PBMCs. All receptors derive from a boy under 18 in good health and CMV-seronegative. CDR3s include the opening cysteine and the closing phenylalanine or tryptophan. The order of the fields is V gene, clone size, D gene, J gene, CDR3 protein, CDR3 DNA. D genes are given only for firm matches. Clone size is shown for a subset of rows, as once, few, many or a class of expanded clone.

TRBV19,NA,NA,TRBJ2-2,CASSIPGRQNTGELFF,TGTGCCAGTAGTATCCCGGGGAGACAAAACACCGGGGAGCTGTTTTTT
TRBV14,NA,NA,TRBJ2-7,CASSHLIRGRGNYEQYF,TGTGCCAGCAGCCACCTCATTCGAGGTAGGGGAAATTACGAGCAGTACTTC
TRBV9,NA,TRBD1,TRBJ1-1,CASSGPGQGVTEAFF,TGTGCCAGCAGCGGTCCGGGACAGGGGGTCACTGAAGCTTTCTTT
TRBV25-1,NA,NA,TRBJ1-2,CASSGPGYGYTF,TGTGCCAGCAGTGGACCCGGGTATGGCTACACCTTC
TRBV30,few,TRBD1,TRBJ1-2,CAWRRPGQTYGYTF,TGTGCCTGGAGGAGACCGGGACAGACCTATGGCTACACCTTC
TRBV6-5,NA,TRBD1,TRBJ2-2,CASRDRYTGELFF,TGTGCCAGCCGGGACAGATACACCGGGGAGCTGTTTTTT
TRBV7-9,NA,NA,TRBJ1-5,CASSSYRENNQPQHF,TGTGCCAGCAGCTCGTACAGGGAAAACAATCAGCCCCAGCATTTT
TRBV9,NA,TRBD2,TRBJ2-3,CASSVVGGTDTQYF,TGTGCCAGCAGCGTAGTCGGGGGGACAGATACGCAGTATTTT
TRBV5-1,NA,TRBD1,TRBJ2-7,CASRGQGYEQYF,TGCGCCAGCAGGGGACAGGGCTACGAGCAGTACTTC
TRBV30,NA,TRBD1,TRBJ2-7,CAWSVRWDRGPTGTYEQYF,TGTGCCTGGAGTGTACGGTGGGACAGGGGGCCGACTGGAACCTACGAGCAGTACTTC
TRBV7-2,NA,NA,TRBJ1-1,CASSTAPGTRNTEAFF,TGTGCCAGCAGCACCGCCCCCGGGACAAGGAACACTGAAGCTTTCTTT
TRBV2,NA,NA,TRBJ1-2,CATRSNYGYTF,TGTGCCACCCGGTCCAACTATGGCTACACCTTC